The rows below give T cell receptor beta chains drawn from one sample of a study of Ad26.COV2.S vaccination and SARS-CoV-2 variants. The method was immunoSEQ multiplex PCR; TCRdb's version includes in-frame clones alone and lacks a portion of them. The data hold about 350,000 clones, with around 92% observed a single time. Sequencing was performed on peripheral blood, taken after recovery from COVID-19. The receptors derive from a human donor who had recovered from COVID-19. The CDR3 runs from the conserved cysteine through the conserved F or W.

v_call cdr3_aa
TRBV25-1 CASSDVGTGELFF
TRBV7-8 CASSLGGGQGDTEAFF
TRBV9 CASSVDVGTEAFF
TRBV5-4 CASSPRLGQGPNSPLHF
TRBV3-1/TRBV3-2 CASSQEGGGALTDTQYF
TRBV9 CASSVEGWGSPLHF
TRBV6-1 CASSEAGVPYNEQFF
TRBV9 CASSGGTGAYNEQFF
TRBV11-2 CASRPGLNYEQYF
TRBV7-9 CASSTWDEPRYEQYF
TRBV7-8 CASSSTGTTYGYTF
TRBV9 CASSPRAGESYEQYF
TRBV27 CASRRTSPADTGELFF
TRBV5-1 CASSLGNTGQSYEQYF
TRBV5-1 CASSPRTGSTGELFF
TRBV7-6 CASSRRTGGTDTQYF
TRBV9 CASSVDAGKNYGYTF
TRBV6-6 CASRKTAQKDPQHF
TRBV6-1 CASSHASGGHNEQFF
TRBV5-1 CASSLNGPLEETQYF
TRBV19 CASSRSSGNTIYF
TRBV9 CASSGAGALRATGELFF
TRBV14 CASSQVKRQSTGELFF
TRBV6-5 CASSYRDRGPNYGYTF
TRBV27 CASYGGTVFRGYTF
TRBV12-3/TRBV12-4 CASSPWEGNIQYF
TRBV13 CASSRRDRGVYEQYF
TRBV6-5 CASSRGWGNQPQHF
TRBV19 CASSIQGAYGYTF
TRBV7-9 CASSFGTLELETQYF
TRBV7-9 CASSLGQVSNQPQHF
TRBV7-8 CASSARQGAGEAFF
TRBV6-5 CASSYSRRETQYF
TRBV15 CATSRGPGVNSPLHF
TRBV20-1 CSASTENNRGSTEAFF
TRBV6-5 CASRGDRKNYGYTF
TRBV19 CASSIAGTVSYEQYF
TRBV20-1 CSASAERGDQPQHF
TRBV5-1 CASSSTTLSAGVGTEAFF
TRBV7-8 CASSPRGYNNEQFF
TRBV9 CASSAPQALNTEAFF
TRBV4-3 CASSQEREFANTIYF
TRBV5-1 CASSLGGQGNEQFF
TRBV19 CASSLSGQNKGVGNTIYF
TRBV5-4 CASSNYRAQQYF
TRBV5-4 CASSLLAGVVTGELFF
TRBV10-3 CAISESGREQFF
TRBV7-8 CASSLRAEAISYNEQFF
TRBV28 CASSVRGSAFF
TRBV19 CASTPRGMNTEAFF
TRBV6-1 CASSFKGGGTEAFF
TRBV11-2 CATGNTANYGYTF
TRBV3-1/TRBV3-2 CASSQGLFNEQFF
TRBV5-4 CASSFPGQGGTGELFF
TRBV12-3/TRBV12-4 CASSLGHTEAFF